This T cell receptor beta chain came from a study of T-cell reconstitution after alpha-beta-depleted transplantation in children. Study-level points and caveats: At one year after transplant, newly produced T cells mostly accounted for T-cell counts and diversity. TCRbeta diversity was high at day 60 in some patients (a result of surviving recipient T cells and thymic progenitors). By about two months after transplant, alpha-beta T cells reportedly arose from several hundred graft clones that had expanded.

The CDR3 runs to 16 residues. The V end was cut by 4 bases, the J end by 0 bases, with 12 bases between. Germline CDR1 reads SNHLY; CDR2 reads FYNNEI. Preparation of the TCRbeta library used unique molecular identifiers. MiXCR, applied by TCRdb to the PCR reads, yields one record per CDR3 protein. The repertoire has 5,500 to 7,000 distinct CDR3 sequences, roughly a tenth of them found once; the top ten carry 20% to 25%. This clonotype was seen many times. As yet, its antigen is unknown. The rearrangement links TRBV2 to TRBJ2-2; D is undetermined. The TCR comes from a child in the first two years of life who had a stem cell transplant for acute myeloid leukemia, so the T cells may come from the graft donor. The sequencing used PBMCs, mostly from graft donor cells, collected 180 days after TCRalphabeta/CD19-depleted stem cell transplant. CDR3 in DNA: TGTGCCAGCAGTGCTGAGCACTATACGAACACCGGGGAGCTGTTTTTT. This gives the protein CASSAEHYTNTGELFF.